Only one count was recorded for the clone carrying this T cell receptor (beta chain). Its antigen is unidentified. In every patient, relapse followed autologous stem cell transplantation, while exposure to brentuximab vedotin differed. Germline V lookup: CDR1 SGHNT, CDR2 YYREEE (reference sequence). This CDR3 is built from 14 residues. Between the trimmed V and J ends, which lost 4 bases and 2 bases, there was a span of 10 bases. Clones were sequenced by immunoSEQ multiplex PCR, and TCRdb holds only the in-frame ones, with some missing. The sample lists tens of thousands of clones, just over 75% occurring once. This entry is derived from a study of PD-1 blockade in classical Hodgkin lymphoma. Findings and caveats of the study: Reasons behind the repertoire differences stay unclear, perhaps disease activity or earlier therapy.

This sequence was found in a human donor with classical Hodgkin lymphoma. The rearrangement links TRBV5-4 to TRBJ2-4; TRBD1 is a possible D gene (6 bases). Material: peripheral blood mononuclear cells (PBMCs), obtained before the second cycle of nivolumab. CDR3 residues: CASSAGETKNIQYF. CDR3 nucleotide sequence: TGTGCCAGCAGCGCAGGGGAGACCAAAAACATTCAGTACTTC.